Given below is one T cell receptor (beta chain) in context. What it binds is not known. The data belong to a study of cytomegalovirus exposure and HLA in healthy donors. Regarding the study as a whole: A later analysis associated approximately 17,000 TCR beta sequences with HLA alleles at a 0.05 false discovery rate.

Researchers ran the PCR with 60 Vbeta and 13 Jbeta primers. Generated by immunoSEQ multiplex PCR, the TCRdb table keeps only in-frame clones and is missing some. The table lists approximately 130,000 clones, 85% of them singletons, with approximately 6.4% in the top ten. There are 13 residues in the CDR3. Losses at the gene ends were 3 bases for V and 8 bases for J; bases not matched to a gene: 4. Germline V lookup: CDR1 SGDLS, CDR2 YYNGEE. This TCR was recovered from a woman aged 30 to 39 in good health and CMV-seropositive. Sequencing used PBMCs. The chain couples TRBV9 to TRBJ2-1; 8 bases map to TRBD2. In nucleotides, the CDR3 is TGTGCCAGCAGCGCGGGACTAGGGGATGAGCAGTTCTTC. Translation: CASSAGLGDEQFF.